This TCR beta chain appears in the sequencing data of a study of blood T cell repertoires in COVID-19. Study overall: COVID-19 samples, acute and convalescent, were from the United States, Italy and Spain. T cells, B-cell-depleted T cells, or PBMCs provided the cDNA or gDNA that served as material.

The CDR3 runs 15 residues. Germline lookup yields CDR1 MNHNS and CDR2 SASEGT. Original handling: Amplification of reference gene primers was used by the study to estimate nucleated cell counts. The data were produced by immunoSEQ multiplex PCR, yet TCRdb's version contains in-frame clones alone and is incomplete. V, J and clone size are taken as reported in that table, and D and trimming were inferred from the DNA itself. Found here are around 250,000 clones, approximately 82% of them singletons; the top ten hold approximately 3.2%. As for this clone: Sequence at one end of the junction differs from germline and may be a read error.

Material: peripheral blood. The chain recombines TRBV6-1 with TRBJ2-7; 7 bases match TRBD2. This TCR was sampled from a woman younger than 30 with acute or convalescent COVID-19. The CDR3 nucleotides are TGTGCCAGTTACGGGGCTAGCGGAAGCTCCTACGAGCAATACTTC. Encoded protein: CASYGASGSSYEQYF.